One sample yielded the 28 T cell receptor beta chains listed below, sequenced in a study of breast tumors, draining lymph nodes, adjacent tissues. In TCRdb, the multiplex PCR reads were re-called with MiXCR into one record per CDR3 protein. The sample holds nearly 110,000 distinct CDR3 sequences, roughly 29% seen once. The lymph nodes were axillary draining lymph nodes from breast cancer patients. The source material was axillary lymph node tissue. The receptors come from a female donor with breast cancer. Some clones in this sample may be carry-over from other donors' samples.

This chain links TRBV7-2 with TRBJ2-2; 7 positions match TRBD2. The V segment lost 6 bases and the J segment 4 bases; nucleotides outside the gene matches: 5. Germline lookup yields CDR1 SGHTA and CDR2 FQGNSA. The CDR3 is 14 amino acids. CDR3 DNA sequence: TGTGCCAGCAGACGAAGCGGGATCACCGGGGAGCTGTTTTTT. Protein: CASRRSGITGELFF. The complete variable domain, with remaining parts taken from reference TRBV7-2 and TRBJ2-2, reads GAGVSQSPSNKVTEKGKDVELRCDPISGHTALYWYRQSLGQGLEFLIYFQGNSAPDKSGLPSDRFSAERTGGSVSTLTIQRTQQEDSAVYLCASRRSGITGELFFGEGSRLTVL.

This clonotype was observed a handful of times. The CDR3 ends on some other residue instead of the conserved phenylalanine or tryptophan, so this is likely a read error. The gene calls are TRBV6-5 and TRBJ2-5; a weak D match, TRBD2 (5 bases). The CDR3 runs 14 residues. Germline lookup yields CDR1 MNHEY and CDR2 SVGAGI. The CDR3 coding sequence is TGTGCCAGCAGTGACTCGAGAACTAGAGGGACCCAGTACTGC. Translating it yields CASSDSRTRGTQYC.

The CDR3 DNA reads as TGTGCCAGCAGCGGGGGGGTGGGACTCTCCTATAATTCACCCCTCCACTTT. Its translation is CASSGGVGLSYNSPLHF. This rearrangement joins TRBV9 to TRBJ1-6; D is possibly TRBD1 (5 bases). The V gene lost 3 bases and the J gene lost 0 bases, with 13 bases spanning the gap. CDR1 and CDR2 (germline): SGDLS, YYNGEE. CDR3 size: 17 residues.

The genes are TRBV7-9 and TRBJ2-5; 9 nucleotides agree with TRBD2. Germline values: CDR1 SEHNR, CDR2 FQNEAQ (reference sequence). Losses at the gene ends were 8 bases for V and 2 bases for J; bases not matched to a gene: 21. This CDR3 contains 19 residues. CDR3 DNA: TGTGCCAGCGGAGCTCCTACGAGCAGTACTAGCGGGTCACAAGAGACCCAGTACTTC. Translated, it gives CASGAPTSSTSGSQETQYF.

As to this clonotype: Since a much larger clone is just one base distant, this may be a read error. This chain connects TRBV5-6 to TRBJ1-5; tentatively, D is TRBD1 (5 bases). V was pared by 1 base and J by 2 bases, with 13 bases between. The CDR3 loop spans 16 amino acids. The germline gives CDR1 SGHDT, CDR2 YYEEEE. The CDR3 DNA reads as TGTGCCAGCAGCTTGAAAGGGGCGGGCGGCAATCAGCCCCAGCATTTT. Its translation: CASSLKGAGGNQPQHF.

This chain links TRBV10-3 with TRBJ2-1; no firm D call. V was clipped by 3 bases and J by 2 bases, with 11 bases between them. This CDR3 has 15 amino acids. Germline V gives CDR1 ENHRY, CDR2 SYGVKD. Here the CDR3 DNA reads TGTGCCATCAGTGATAGCAGGATCACCTACAATGAGCAGTTCTTC. This gives the protein CAISDSRITYNEQFF.

This clonotype was found many times. The chain employs TRBV4-3 and TRBJ1-1; TRBD1 is a possible D gene (5 bases). The germline V gene encodes CDR1 LGHNA and CDR2 YSLEER. This CDR3 is built from 15 residues. Trimming stripped 0 bases from V and 1 base from J, with 9 bases between. The CDR3 nucleotides are TGCGCCAGCAGCCAAGATCCCCAGGGGAACACTGAAGCTTTCTTT. This sequence encodes CASSQDPQGNTEAFF.

The chain employs TRBV7-3 and TRBJ1-1; no clear D gene. Germline loops: CDR1 SGHTA, CDR2 FQGTGA. V shed 4 bases and J shed 6 bases, with 12 bases lying between them. This CDR3 spans 13 amino acids. The CDR3 loop is CASSSTTNAEAFF. As DNA, the CDR3 is TGTGCCAGCAGCTCGACAACAAACGCTGAAGCTTTCTTT.

Ten or more counts support this clonotype. The chain is built from TRBV6-1 and TRBJ2-3, with D maybe TRBD1 (5 bases). There are 13 residues in the CDR3. Between the trimmed V and J ends, which lost 2 bases and 5 bases, there was a span of 8 bases. Looked up from germline, CDR1 is MNHNS and CDR2 is SASEGT. CDR3 DNA: TGTGCCAGCAGTGAACAGGGAATAGATACGCAGTATTTT. Translating gives CASSEQGIDTQYF.

As regards this clonotype: A junction end diverges from the germline sequence, so it may reflect a read error. The chain recombines TRBV19 with TRBJ2-6; possibly TRBD2 for D (5 bases). Germline-derived CDR1 and CDR2 are LNHDA and SQIVND (reference sequence). The CDR3 is 13 residues long. CDR3 in amino acids: CASSDPGDNVLTF. The CDR3 DNA sequence: TGTGCCAGTAGTGACCCCGGGGACAACGTCCTGACTTTC.

This clonotype was seen once. V and J are TRBV7-3 and TRBJ2-1; 13 bases are a match to TRBD2. Trimming cost V 5 bases and J 2 bases; bases outside gene matches: 9. Germline V CDR1 and CDR2: SGHTA, FQGTGA. The CDR3 length is 18 residues. CDR3 DNA sequence: TGTGCCAGCAGCCCCGACGGGACTAGCGGGGCGACCTACAATGAGCAGTTCTTC. Encoded protein: CASSPDGTSGATYNEQFF.

Ten or more counts support this clonotype. CDR3 DNA sequence: TGTGCCAGCAGCCACCATCCTGGGGGATCCGAGCAGTACTTC. Amino acids: CASSHHPGGSEQYF. The chain recombines TRBV14 with TRBJ2-7; possibly TRBD1 or TRBD2 for D (5 bases each). With 3 bases removed from V and 6 bases from J, the gap between germline ends came to 15 bases. This CDR3 comprises 14 residues. Germline V gene data show CDR1 as SGHDN and CDR2 as FVKESK.

This clonotype was recorded a few times. The chain couples TRBV5-4 to TRBJ2-5; 9 bases are a match to TRBD2. The trim removed 4 bases at V and 5 bases at J, leaving 21 bases unmatched. The CDR3 covers 19 residues. Germline V gene data show CDR1 as SGHNT and CDR2 as YYREEE (reference sequence). The DNA of the CDR3 is TGTGCCAGCAGCATAAAACAAGCAGGCGGCGGGGGGGCCGGGGAGACCCAGTACTTC. Protein: CASSIKQAGGGGAGETQYF.

This clonotype was counted at least ten times. This chain links TRBV3-1 with TRBJ2-2; D is uncertain. The CDR3 has 12 amino acids. V gave up 3 bases and J gave up 5 bases, with 4 bases separating them. Looked up from germline, CDR1 is LGHDT and CDR2 is YNNKEL (reference sequence). Here the CDR3 DNA reads TGTGCCAGCAGCCAGGAAACCGGGGAGCTGTTTTTT. Amino acid sequence: CASSQETGELFF.

As for this clonotype: The junction and the germline gene differ at one end; a read error may be behind it. This chain joins TRBV5-8 and TRBJ1-4, with D uncertain. The CDR3 length is 12 residues. CDR1 is SGHTS and CDR2 is YDEGEE in the germline V gene. The CDR3 is CASSFWGERLSF. The CDR3 nucleotides are TGTGCCAGCAGCTTTTGGGGTGAAAGACTGTCTTTT. Using reference TRBV5-8 and TRBJ1-4 for the parts outside the CDR3, the full variable domain is EAGVTQSPTHLIKTRGQQATLRCSPISGHTSVYWYQQALGLGLQFLLWYDEGEERNRGNFPPRFSGRQFPNYSSELNVNALELEDSALYLCASSFWGERLSFGSGTQLSVL.

This clonotype was observed a few times. CDR3 loop: CASSSDRHTEAFF. The CDR3 DNA sequence: TGTGCCAGCAGTTCTGACAGGCACACTGAAGCTTTCTTT. The chain links TRBV6-1 to TRBJ1-1; D is perhaps TRBD1 (6 bases). This CDR3 region has 13 residues. The germline V gene has CDR1 MNHNS and CDR2 SASEGT. Trimming took 5 bases from V and 3 from J, leaving 10 bases between them.

This clonotype showed up many times. The gene calls are TRBV18 and TRBJ1-2; D gene ambiguous. Germline lookup yields CDR1 KGHSH and CDR2 LQKENI. V shed 3 bases and J shed 5 bases, with 7 bases lying between them. There are 12 residues in the CDR3. CDR3 sequence reads: CASSPEPYGYTF. Written as DNA, the CDR3 is TGTGCCAGCTCACCGGAACCATATGGCTACACCTTC.

This clonotype was counted at least ten times. This chain links TRBV29-1 with TRBJ2-1; 10 nucleotides match TRBD1. The germline V gene has CDR1 SQVTM and CDR2 ANQGSEA. The CDR3 extends over 14 amino acids. After removal of 7 bases from V and 6 bases from J, the junction contained 9 bases not matched to a gene. This chain's CDR3 is CSASDRGLGNEQFF. CDR3 DNA sequence: TGCAGCGCAAGCGACAGGGGGCTCGGCAATGAGCAGTTCTTC.

The genes are TRBV29-1 and TRBJ1-2, with 9 bases fitting TRBD1. J was trimmed by 3 bases and V by 8 bases; bases with no gene match: 7. CDR1 is SQVTM and CDR2 is ANQGSEA in the germline V gene. The CDR3 spans 13 residues. This CDR3 reads CSHVGQGYYGYTF. CDR3 in DNA: TGCAGCCACGTGGGACAGGGCTACTATGGCTACACCTTC. Using reference TRBV29-1 and TRBJ1-2 for the parts outside the CDR3, the full variable domain is SAVISQKPSRDICQRGTSLTIQCQVDSQVTMMFWYRQQPGQSLTLIATANQGSEATYESGFVIDKFPISRPNLTFSTLTVSNMSPEDSSIYLCSHVGQGYYGYTFGSGTRLTVV.

The rearrangement joins TRBV7-9 to TRBJ2-1; 13 nucleotides line up with TRBD2. The CDR3 covers 16 residues. V was pared by 5 bases and J by 5 bases, with 6 bases of the junction left unmatched. CDR1 and CDR2 (germline): SEHNR, FQNEAQ (reference sequence). The chain's CDR3 is CASSRLLAGGHNEQFF. In DNA form, the CDR3 reads TGTGCCAGCAGCCGCCTACTAGCGGGAGGGCACAATGAGCAGTTCTTC.

Details on this clonotype: The CDR3 end shows no conserved phenylalanine or tryptophan, and so a read error is likely. The rearrangement uses TRBV24-1 and TRBJ1-1, with 7 bases aligning to TRBD1. The CDR3 is 19 amino acids. With 2 bases clipped from V and 0 bases from J, the junction kept 14 bases outside the gene matches. Germline V gene lookup returns CDR1 KGHDR and CDR2 SFDVKD. The CDR3 is CATSDSRTGPFSMNTEAFL. The DNA for the CDR3 is TGTGCCACCAGTGATTCCAGGACAGGACCTTTTAGTATGAACACTGAAGCTTTCTTG.

This clonotype was observed at least ten times. The chain uses TRBV25-1 and TRBJ2-7, with a possible D match to TRBD1 (8 bases). There are 15 residues in the CDR3. The V and J ends lost 6 bases and 7 bases respectively, with 22 bases between them. Germline-derived CDR1 and CDR2 are MGHDK and SYGVNS. This CDR3 is CASRVGGQGLWEQYF. CDR3 nucleotide sequence: TGTGCCAGCAGGGTGGGAGGACAGGGACTATGGGAGCAGTACTTC.

In this sample, this clonotype turned up a few times. One base away lies a much larger clone, so this may be a sequencing read error. The rearrangement uses TRBV5-4 and TRBJ2-1; unclear D gene. Deletions cut 0 bases from V and 9 bases from J, with 7 bases between. CDR3 size: 12 residues. Germline CDR1 is SGHNT and CDR2 is YYREEE (reference sequence). The DNA for the CDR3 is TGTGCCAGCAGCTTGGTCTCCACTGAGCAGTTCTTC. It yields the protein CASSLVSTEQFF.

The V call is TRBV15, the J call TRBJ2-7, with D tentatively TRBD1 (6 bases). Trimming stripped 5 bases from V and 0 bases from J, with 11 bases between. The CDR3 loop spans 14 amino acids. Germline V gene sequence: CDR1 LNHNV, CDR2 YYDKDF (reference sequence). This CDR3 reads CATSSPDSSYEQYF. DNA for the CDR3: TGTGCCACCAGCTCGCCGGACAGCTCCTACGAGCAGTACTTC.

This clonotype was seen at least ten times. V gene TRBV6-5 combines with J gene TRBJ2-7, with 7 bases fitting TRBD2. Germline trimming cut 2 bases from V and 0 bases from J; bases unmatched to any gene: 4. The CDR3 runs 15 residues. The germline V gene has CDR1 MNHEY and CDR2 SVGAGI. The CDR3 here is CASSYERGSSYEQYF. CDR3 coding DNA: TGTGCCAGCAGTTACGAGCGGGGAAGCTCCTACGAGCAGTACTTC.

This sequence joins TRBV20-1 and TRBJ1-1, with TRBD1 matching over 11 bases. Germline CDR1 and CDR2: DFQATT and SNEGSKA (reference sequence). Trimming took 3 bases from V and 7 from J; bases not matched to a gene: 7. The CDR3 runs 14 residues. The CDR3 DNA is TGCAGTGCTAGCAAGGACAGGGGGCTTGGTGAAGCTTTCTTT. Its translation: CSASKDRGLGEAFF.

There are many counts of this clonotype. The chain has TRBV4-1 and TRBJ2-7; perhaps TRBD1 as D (6 bases). This CDR3 is built from 16 residues. Trimming cost V 2 bases and J 0 bases, with 14 bases left between them. CDR1 is MGHRA, CDR2 YSYEKL, per germline. The CDR3 loop reads CASSQPGPGASYEQYF. The CDR3 DNA sequence: TGCGCCAGCAGCCAACCAGGGCCAGGGGCCTCCTACGAGCAGTACTTC.

This clonotype was counted at least ten times. V is TRBV5-1 and J is TRBJ2-1, with D perhaps matching TRBD1 or TRBD2 (5 bases each). Trimming took off 0 bases at V and 7 bases at J, with 11 bases between the two ends. The CDR3 has 14 residues. Germline CDR1 SGHRS, CDR2 YFSETQ. The CDR3, as DNA: TGCGCCAGCAGCTTGGGGGGGACGGAGAATGAGCAGTTCTTC. Amino acids: CASSLGGTENEQFF.